This T cell receptor (beta chain) was captured by sequencing in a study of CD8 T cells in Susac syndrome. CDR1 is SGDLS and CDR2 is YYNGEE in the germline V gene. The CDR3 totals 15 residues. The V end was cut by 4 bases, the J end by 7 bases, with 20 bases between. RNA amounts of 0.5 to 1 ug underwent reverse transcription with random hexamers. MiXCR, applied by TCRdb to the immunoSEQ multiplex PCR reads, yields one record per CDR3 protein. The repertoire has tens of thousands of distinct CDR3 sequences, roughly 95% of them found once; the top ten carry roughly 0.62%. The sample taken for sequencing was CD8+ T cells from PBMCs. The TCR originated in a human donor with Susac syndrome. This chain uses TRBV9 with TRBJ2-5; D is unresolved. The CDR3 here is CASSTQPDHRSTQYF. The DNA for the CDR3 is TGTGCCAGCAGCACCCAACCCGACCATAGGTCGACCCAGTACTTC.